One and the same sample provided the 28 T cell receptor beta chains below, sequenced in a study of shared clonotypes between healthy human individuals (dated by TCRdb to about 2020). Libraries were constructed by the immunoSEQ multiplex PCR assay. This is the immuneACCESS table as TCRdb keeps it, with only in-frame sequences that have V and J called. A part of the clones is gone; compared with another copy, unresolved V genes explain less than half, and the rest is unexplained. The sample table shows about 2.3 million clones, and less than 95% are seen once. Around 0.35% of the sample is held by the ten biggest clonotypes. The sequencing input was naive CD4+ T cells from PBMCs. The cell subset or site label corresponds to: CD45RA+ positively selected. These TCRs come from a man aged 18 to 30 in good health. Some clones in this sample may be carry-over from other donors' samples.

This clone appeared once. V gene TRBV2 combines with J gene TRBJ2-5; a weak D match, TRBD1 (6 bases). The V end lost 4 bases, the J end lost 4 bases, and 13 bases lay between the germline ends. Per the germline V gene, CDR1 is SNHLY and CDR2 is FYNNEI. This CDR3 region has 14 residues. CDR3 nucleotide sequence: TGTGCCAGCAGTGGGGACACTAAGCGAGAGACCCAGTACTTC. This gives the protein CASSGDTKRETQYF.

Comment on this clone: The sample has other DNA sequences that encode this CDR3 too. This rearrangement joins TRBV6-5 to TRBJ2-7, with D possibly TRBD1 on 7 matching bases. Trimming removed 0 bases at V and 7 bases at J, with 13 bases between. The CDR3 length is 14 residues. Germline V gene sequence: CDR1 MNHEY, CDR2 SVGAGI. CDR3 sequence reads: CASSYSEGAYEQYF. The CDR3 DNA is TGTGCCAGCAGTTACTCGGAGGGGGCGTATGAGCAGTACTTC.

The chain has TRBV5-1 and TRBJ1-2, with TRBD1 matching over 7 bases. The CDR3 covers 14 residues. Germline V gene lookup returns CDR1 SGHRS and CDR2 YFSETQ. Germline trimming cut 4 bases from V and 4 bases from J; bases unmatched to any gene: 7. CDR3 residues: CASSPGDRTYGYTF. The CDR3 DNA reads TGCGCCAGCAGCCCCGGGGACAGAACCTATGGCTACACCTTC.

This clone is a singleton in its sample. The sample has other DNA sequences that encode this CDR3 too. This chain connects TRBV5-1 to TRBJ2-2; 8 nucleotides line up with TRBD1. The CDR3 totals 15 residues. J lost 2 bases, V lost 5 bases, and 5 bases had no gene match. Germline loops: CDR1 SGHRS, CDR2 YFSETQ. In nucleotides, the CDR3 is TGCGCCAGCAGTCCGGACAGGGTTAACACCGGGGAGCTGTTTTTT. Its translation: CASSPDRVNTGELFF.

This chain joins TRBV30 and TRBJ1-2, with a tentative D call TRBD1 (6 bases). This CDR3 is built from 11 residues. Per the germline V gene, CDR1 is GTSNPN and CDR2 is SVGIG (reference sequence). Trimming pared 1 base from V and 14 bases from J, leaving 14 bases between. The CDR3 DNA follows: TGTGCCTGGAGTGCCCGGACAGCTGGGACCTTC. Translating gives CAWSARTAGTF.

The V and J genes are TRBV2 and TRBJ2-3; 13 positions agree with TRBD2. With V trimmed by 3 bases and J by 4 bases, 1 base remained unmatched. The CDR3 extends over 15 amino acids. CDR1 SNHLY and CDR2 FYNNEI come from the germline V gene. The CDR3 DNA is TGTGCCAGCAGTGACACTAGCGGGAGGGCAGATACGCAGTATTTT. It is translated as CASSDTSGRADTQYF. Using reference TRBV2 and TRBJ2-3 for the parts outside the CDR3, the full variable domain is EPEVTQTPSHQVTQMGQEVILRCVPISNHLYFYWYRQILGQKVEFLVSFYNNEISEKSEIFDDQFSVERPDGSNFTLKIRSTKLEDSAMYFCASSDTSGRADTQYFGPGTRLTVL.

V is TRBV19 and J is TRBJ1-1; D is possibly TRBD1 (5 bases). CDR1 is LNHDA, CDR2 SQIVND, per germline (reference sequence). This CDR3 is built from 16 residues. V lost 7 bases and J 1 base, leaving 19 bases between the germline ends. CDR3 in amino acids: CASMGVFWPENTEAFF. CDR3 DNA: TGTGCCAGTATGGGGGTTTTTTGGCCCGAGAACACTGAAGCTTTCTTT.

The chain recombines TRBV7-2 with TRBJ1-1, with 7 bases matching TRBD1. The germline V gene encodes CDR1 SGHTA and CDR2 FQGNSA. V shed 6 bases, J shed 1 base, and the junction held 5 bases outside the gene matches. The CDR3 is made up of 14 amino acids. In DNA, the CDR3 is TGTGCCAGCAGGATCGGGACAGCGAACACTGAAGCTTTCTTT. Translating it yields CASRIGTANTEAFF.

The V gene is TRBV11-3, the J gene TRBJ2-7; TRBD1 matches at 9 bases. Germline V gene lookup returns CDR1 SGHNT and CDR2 YENEEA. Losses at the gene ends were 3 bases for V and 5 bases for J; bases not matched to a gene: 2. The CDR3 consists of 13 residues. The CDR3 DNA follows: TGTGCCAGCAGCTTCGGACAGGGGAACGAGCAGTACTTC. As protein: CASSFGQGNEQYF. The full variable domain, its missing parts supplied by reference TRBV11-3 and TRBJ2-7, is EAGVVQSPRYKIIEKKQPVAFWCNPISGHNTLYWYLQNLGQGPELLIRYENEEAVDDSQLPKDRFSAERLKGVDSTLKIQPAELGDSAVYLCASSFGQGNEQYFGPGTRLTVT.

The rearrangement links TRBV5-4 to TRBJ1-2; TRBD1 might be the D (5 bases). CDR3 length equals 14 residues. Germline V gene data show CDR1 as SGHNT and CDR2 as YYREEE (reference sequence). The ends were cut back, 4 bases at V and 8 bases at J, with 18 bases in the middle. In nucleotides, the CDR3 is TGTGCCAGCAGCCCCGGGACGGGGGTATGGGGCTACACCTTC. Translating gives CASSPGTGVWGYTF. The full variable domain, its missing parts supplied by reference TRBV5-4 and TRBJ1-2, is ETGVTQSPTHLIKTRGQQVTLRCSSQSGHNTVSWYQQALGQGPQFIFQYYREEENGRGNFPPRFSGLQFPNYSSELNVNALELDDSALYLCASSPGTGVWGYTFGSGTRLTVV.

The chain carries TRBV9 and TRBJ2-7; perhaps TRBD2 as D (6 bases). Germline CDR1 is SGDLS and CDR2 is YYNGEE. Trimming pared 3 bases from V and 3 bases from J, leaving 10 bases between. This CDR3 spans 13 amino acids. CDR3 loop: CASSAGLNYEQYF. CDR3 coding DNA: TGTGCCAGCAGCGCGGGACTGAACTACGAGCAGTACTTC.

Turning to this clone: Within the sample, other DNA sequences also encode this same CDR3. The chain recombines TRBV5-4 with TRBJ2-2, with 7 bases identical to TRBD1. CDR1 is SGHNT and CDR2 is YYREEE in the germline V gene (reference sequence). V dropped 4 bases and J dropped 0; count of bases not matched to a gene: 3. The CDR3 runs 15 residues. The chain's CDR3 is CASSPTGPNTGELFF. The CDR3 DNA sequence: TGTGCCAGCAGCCCGACAGGGCCGAACACCGGGGAGCTGTTTTTT. Full variable domain (missing parts from reference TRBV5-4 and TRBJ2-2): ETGVTQSPTHLIKTRGQQVTLRCSSQSGHNTVSWYQQALGQGPQFIFQYYREEENGRGNFPPRFSGLQFPNYSSELNVNALELDDSALYLCASSPTGPNTGELFFGEGSRLTVL.

This clone was recorded a few times. The CDR3 DNA reads TGCGCCAGCAGCGACCGGACAGGGGGCACAGATACGCAGTATTTT. Amino acid sequence: CASSDRTGGTDTQYF. The genes are TRBV5-1 and TRBJ2-3; 9 nucleotides align to TRBD1. From germline, CDR1 is SGHRS and CDR2 YFSETQ. Trimming cost V 4 bases and J 1 base; bases outside gene matches: 4. The CDR3 extends over 15 amino acids.

The gene calls are TRBV6-1 and TRBJ1-3; possible D gene TRBD1, 5 bases. CDR1 and CDR2 from the germline V gene are MNHNS and SASEGT. This CDR3 spans 13 amino acids. The V and J ends lost 3 bases and 3 bases respectively, with 6 bases between them. CDR3 sequence: CASSEDIGNTIYF. Written as DNA, the CDR3 is TGTGCCAGCAGTGAGGACATTGGAAACACCATATATTTT.

On this clone: Other DNA sequences in the sample encode the same CDR3. This chain links TRBV6-6 with TRBJ1-5; the D is unclear. Trimming stripped 0 bases from V and 3 bases from J, with 3 bases between. From germline, CDR1 is MNHNY and CDR2 SVGAGI (reference sequence). The CDR3 totals 13 residues. The CDR3 is CASSYSTNQPQHF. CDR3 in DNA: TGTGCCAGCAGTTACTCGACCAATCAGCCCCAGCATTTT.

This clone appeared a few times. J is TRBJ1-1 and V is TRBV5-1; perhaps TRBD1 as D (5 bases). From germline, CDR1 is SGHRS and CDR2 YFSETQ. Trimming cost V 0 bases and J 8 bases, with 20 bases left between them. The CDR3 is 16 residues long. Written as DNA, the CDR3 is TGCGCCAGCAGCTTGGCCGTCGGGGGTGTCGATCAGGAAGCTTTCTTT. Translating gives CASSLAVGGVDQEAFF. Together with reference TRBV5-1 and TRBJ1-1, the CDR3 gives the full variable domain: KAGVTQTPRYLIKTRGQQVTLSCSPISGHRSVSWYQQTPGQGLQFLFEYFSETQRNKGNFPGRFSGRQFSNSRSEMNVSTLELGDSALYLCASSLAVGGVDQEAFFGQGTRLTVV.

The rearrangement joins TRBV5-6 to TRBJ1-2, with a weak D call TRBD1 (6 bases). CDR3 length: 17 residues. Between the trimmed V and J ends, which lost 1 base and 4 bases, there was a span of 20 bases. Germline loops: CDR1 SGHDT, CDR2 YYEEEE. This CDR3 reads CASSLIAQGHQSYGYTF. The CDR3, as DNA: TGTGCCAGCAGCTTGATAGCCCAGGGACACCAGAGCTATGGCTACACCTTC.

Only one count was recorded for this clone. This chain links TRBV25-1 with TRBJ2-5; 7 bases map to TRBD2. With the DNA end fitting TRBJ2-7 better, the J assignment may be wrong. The CDR3 has 15 residues. The germline gives CDR1 MGHDK, CDR2 SYGVNS. Here the CDR3 DNA reads TGTGCCAGCAGTGAGGCGGGGCGGGAGATGTACGAGCAGTACTTC. Residues: CASSEAGREMYEQYF.

This sequence joins TRBV18 and TRBJ2-1; 7 bases map to TRBD1. This CDR3 is 13 amino acids long. The germline gives CDR1 KGHSH, CDR2 LQKENI. Losses at the gene ends were 3 bases for V and 9 bases for J; bases not matched to a gene: 5. CDR3: CASSPQGVAEQFF. The CDR3, as DNA: TGTGCCAGCTCACCCCAGGGGGTAGCTGAGCAGTTCTTC.

The chain employs TRBV19 and TRBJ2-1; no definite D call. The CDR3 contains 15 residues. V shed 7 bases and J shed 4 bases, with 17 bases lying between them. Germline assignment: CDR1 LNHDA and CDR2 SQIVND (reference sequence). The CDR3 region is CASKPQQEEYNEQFF. CDR3 in DNA: TGTGCCAGTAAACCCCAGCAAGAAGAGTACAATGAGCAGTTCTTC.

V usage is TRBV5-1 and J usage is TRBJ2-3, with 7 bases fitting TRBD2. The germline V gene has CDR1 SGHRS and CDR2 YFSETQ. V was clipped by 0 bases and J by 3 bases; unmatched bases: 7. There are 16 residues in the CDR3. Written as DNA, the CDR3 is TGCGCCAGCAGCTTGGTTGCGGGAGTTAAGACAGATACGCAGTATTTT. It translates to CASSLVAGVKTDTQYF.

The chain is built from TRBV5-1 and TRBJ1-4; D is undetermined. Germline V gene lookup returns CDR1 SGHRS and CDR2 YFSETQ. The CDR3 spans 17 residues. The V end lost 0 bases, the J end lost 7 bases, and 19 bases lay between the germline ends. CDR3 sequence reads: CASSLGVRAPGGEKLFF. The DNA for the CDR3 is TGCGCCAGCAGCTTGGGCGTTCGCGCACCAGGAGGTGAAAAACTGTTTTTT. Full variable domain (missing parts from reference TRBV5-1 and TRBJ1-4): KAGVTQTPRYLIKTRGQQVTLSCSPISGHRSVSWYQQTPGQGLQFLFEYFSETQRNKGNFPGRFSGRQFSNSRSEMNVSTLELGDSALYLCASSLGVRAPGGEKLFFGSGTQLSVL.

In its sample, this clone was seen once. Written as DNA, the CDR3 is TGTGCCAGCAGCGGGGAGGTGGATCAGCCCCAGCATTTT. It encodes CASSGEVDQPQHF. The chain uses TRBV6-1 and TRBJ1-5; D unclear. Looked up from germline, CDR1 is MNHNS and CDR2 is SASEGT. V dropped 6 bases and J dropped 5 bases, with 11 bases sitting between them. The CDR3 extends over 13 amino acids.

The chain recombines TRBV2 with TRBJ2-3, with D perhaps matching TRBD1 (8 bases). There are 13 residues in the CDR3. Germline-derived CDR1 and CDR2 are SNHLY and FYNNEI. Trimming stripped 7 bases from V and 6 bases from J, with 14 bases between. The CDR3 protein is CASNRGGRDTQYF. CDR3 nucleotides: TGTGCCAGCAACAGGGGGGGCCGGGATACGCAGTATTTT.

This chain links TRBV7-2 with TRBJ1-5, with a weak D call TRBD1 (5 bases). The CDR3 loop spans 11 amino acids. CDR1 and CDR2 from the germline V gene are SGHTA and FQGNSA. V shed 5 bases and J shed 11 bases, with 10 bases lying between them. The CDR3 is CASSNKGAQHF. DNA for the CDR3: TGTGCCAGCAGCAATAAAGGGGCCCAGCATTTT.

This sequence joins TRBV2 and TRBJ2-3; D could derive from TRBD1 or TRBD2 (6 bases each). There are 17 residues in the CDR3. Trimming cost V 4 bases and J 3 bases, with 20 bases left between them. The germline V gene encodes CDR1 SNHLY and CDR2 FYNNEI. Here the CDR3 reads CASSARRAGAGTDTQYF. The CDR3 nucleotides read TGTGCCAGCAGTGCCAGGCGGGCAGGGGCGGGAACAGATACGCAGTATTTT.

The gene calls are TRBV7-6 and TRBJ2-7; TRBD2 is a possible D gene (6 bases). Germline assignment: CDR1 SGHVS and CDR2 FNYEAQ. Between the trimmed V and J ends, which lost 5 bases and 3 bases, there was a span of 14 bases. CDR3 length equals 14 residues. CDR3 coding DNA: TGTGCCAGCAGCCCGCGGGACTTTTACTACGAGCAGTACTTC. Its translation: CASSPRDFYYEQYF.

Regarding this clone: The sample contains more than one DNA sequence encoding this CDR3. This sequence joins TRBV5-1 and TRBJ2-7, with 12 bases identical to TRBD1. The CDR3 has 15 amino acids. From germline, CDR1 is SGHRS and CDR2 YFSETQ. V dropped 3 bases and J dropped 2; count of bases not matched to a gene: 3. CDR3 sequence (DNA): TGCGCCAGCAGCTCGGGGACAGGGGGCCCCTACGAGCAGTACTTC. It encodes CASSSGTGGPYEQYF.